This T cell receptor beta chain was captured in a study of control samples from healthy donors and cancer patients. The protocol was immunoSEQ multiplex PCR, while the TCRdb copy is restricted to in-frame clones and leaves out a portion. The data contain 76,000 or so clones, about nine tenths of them seen just once; the ten biggest clones take up 8% to 10%. CDR3 length equals 14 residues. Trimming cost V 4 bases and J 3 bases, with 11 bases left between them. The germline V gene encodes CDR1 MRHNA and CDR2 SNTAGT. The chain carries TRBV6-4 and TRBJ2-3; D unclear. The material sequenced was PBMCs. The receptor comes from a woman between 50 and 59 years old with colorectal cancer. In DNA, the CDR3 is TGTGCCAGCAGTGTTGGCTTGAAGACAGATACGCAGTATTTT. Encoded protein: CASSVGLKTDTQYF.